This T cell receptor (beta chain) appears in the sequencing data of a study of beta chain features in type 1 diabetes. Overall study context: No age, gender or cell yield differences were seen between patients and healthy donors. General study points: Across all four CD4+ subsets, people with type 1 diabetes showed modestly shorter TCRB CDR3s. A possible short-template PCR bias applies equally to patients and controls.

Each of the sorted populations had a purity greater than 95%. The table lists this clone with many counts. The antigen remains undetermined. The CDR3 runs 12 residues. The junction had 2 bases not matched to a gene; V was cut back by 5 bases and J by 7 bases. Looked up from germline, CDR1 is SEHNR and CDR2 is FQNEAQ (reference sequence). Since all of the isolated RNA was reverse transcribed, expressed TCRB transcripts were what got sequenced. Method: immunoSEQ multiplex PCR; TCRdb's copy keeps in-frame clones and lacks some. The table has about 390,000 clones, over 8.5% seen once; the top ten hold around 0.66%.

The chain recombines TRBV7-9 with TRBJ2-1; the match to TRBD2 covers 7 bases. Specimen: central memory CD4+ T cells from blood. The receptor was derived from a man aged 25-45 years with type 1 diabetes. The CDR3 loop reads CASSQAGNEQFF. As DNA, the CDR3 is TGTGCCAGCAGCCAAGCGGGGAATGAGCAGTTCTTC. Together with reference TRBV7-9 and TRBJ2-1, the CDR3 gives the full variable domain: DTGVSQNPRHKITKRGQNVTFRCDPISEHNRLYWYRQTLGQGPEFLTYFQNEAQLEKSRLLSDRFSAERPKGSFSTLEIQRTEQGDSAMYLCASSQAGNEQFFGPGTRLTVL.